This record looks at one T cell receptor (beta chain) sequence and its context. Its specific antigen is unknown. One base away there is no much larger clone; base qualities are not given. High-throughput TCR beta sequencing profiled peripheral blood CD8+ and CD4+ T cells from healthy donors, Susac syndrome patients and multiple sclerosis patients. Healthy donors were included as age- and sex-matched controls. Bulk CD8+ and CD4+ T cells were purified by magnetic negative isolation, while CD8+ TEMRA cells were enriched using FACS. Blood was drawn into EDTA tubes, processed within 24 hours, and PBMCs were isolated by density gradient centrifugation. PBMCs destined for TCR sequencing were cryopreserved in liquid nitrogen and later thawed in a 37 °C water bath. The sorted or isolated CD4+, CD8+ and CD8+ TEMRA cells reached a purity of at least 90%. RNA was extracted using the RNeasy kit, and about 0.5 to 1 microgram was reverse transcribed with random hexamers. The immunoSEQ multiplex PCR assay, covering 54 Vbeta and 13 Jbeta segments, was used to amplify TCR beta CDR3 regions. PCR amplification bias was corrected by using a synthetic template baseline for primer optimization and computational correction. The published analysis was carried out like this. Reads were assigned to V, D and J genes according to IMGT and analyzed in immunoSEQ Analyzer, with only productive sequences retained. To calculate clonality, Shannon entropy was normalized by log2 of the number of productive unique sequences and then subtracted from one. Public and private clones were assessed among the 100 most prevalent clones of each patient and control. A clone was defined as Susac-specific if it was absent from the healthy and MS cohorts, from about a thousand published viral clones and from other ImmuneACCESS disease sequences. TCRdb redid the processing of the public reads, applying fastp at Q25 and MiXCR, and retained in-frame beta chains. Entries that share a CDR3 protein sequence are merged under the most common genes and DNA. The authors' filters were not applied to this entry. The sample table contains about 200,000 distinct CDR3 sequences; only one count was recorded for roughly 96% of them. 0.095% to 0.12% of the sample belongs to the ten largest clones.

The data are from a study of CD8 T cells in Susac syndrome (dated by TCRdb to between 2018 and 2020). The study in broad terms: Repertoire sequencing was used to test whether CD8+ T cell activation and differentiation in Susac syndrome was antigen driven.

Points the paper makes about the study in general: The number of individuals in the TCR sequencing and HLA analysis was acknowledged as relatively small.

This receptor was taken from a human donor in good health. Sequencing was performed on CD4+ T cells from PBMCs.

The DNA is as follows: TGCAGCGCCGCGGACAGGGGTCGAGTCACTGAAGCTTTCTTT. This codes for CSAADRGRVTEAFF. Rearrangement joined TRBV29-1 to TRBJ1-1; the central 9 bases match TRBD1. V has 7 bases trimmed and J has 4 bases trimmed; junction bases matching no gene number 10. The germline V gene yields SQVTM for CDR1 and ANQGSEA for CDR2. There are 14 amino acids in the CDR3, from cysteine to phenylalanine inclusive. Only CDR3 DNA is held: 42 bases, read in frame from base 1.